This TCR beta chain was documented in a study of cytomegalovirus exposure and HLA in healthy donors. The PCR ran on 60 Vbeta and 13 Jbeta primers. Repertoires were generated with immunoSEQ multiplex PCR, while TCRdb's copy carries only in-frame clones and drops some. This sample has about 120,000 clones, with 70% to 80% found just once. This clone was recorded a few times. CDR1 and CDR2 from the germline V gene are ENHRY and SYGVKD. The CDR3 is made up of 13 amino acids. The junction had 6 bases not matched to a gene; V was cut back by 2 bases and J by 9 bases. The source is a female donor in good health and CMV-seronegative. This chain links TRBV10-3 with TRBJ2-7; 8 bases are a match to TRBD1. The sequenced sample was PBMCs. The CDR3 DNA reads TGTGCCATCAGTGAGGACAGGGGAGGCGGGCAGTACTTC. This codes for CAISEDRGGGQYF.